This TCR beta chain was recorded in a study of blood T cell repertoires in COVID-19. In the study overall: Samples of COVID-19 (acute and convalescent) were obtained from the United States, Italy and Spain. Sources were T cells, B-cell-depleted T cells, or PBMCs; the material itself was cDNA or gDNA.

This CDR3 has 16 residues. V was clipped by 3 bases and J by 6 bases; unmatched bases: 13. Per germline, CDR1 LGHDT and CDR2 YNNKEL (reference sequence). In the study's own analysis: Estimated nucleated cell counts came from reference gene primer amplification. The assay was immunoSEQ multiplex PCR, and TCRdb's table has in-frame clones only and misses some. The V and J calls and clone size are taken from that table; D and trimming were inferred from the DNA. The top ten hold 4.5% to 6.5% of the sample, which has about 320,000 clones, around nine tenths seen once. The cohort comprised adults aged roughly 18 to 95 years residing in around 25 US areas.

The rearrangement links TRBV3-1 (or the pseudogene TRBV3-2) to TRBJ2-7; 8 nucleotides line up with TRBD2. What was sequenced was PBMCs or T cells enriched from blood (not recorded which). The receptor was derived from a man in his sixties who had recovered from COVID-19. The CDR3 sequence is CASSQRRGSGSTEQYF. In nucleotides, the CDR3 is TGTGCCAGCAGCCAGAGAAGGGGCAGCGGGAGTACCGAGCAGTACTTC.